Listed below are T cell receptor beta chains from one sample, sequenced in a study of cytomegalovirus exposure and HLA in healthy donors. The table came from immunoSEQ multiplex PCR; TCRdb's copy has only in-frame clones and leaves some out. Of 250,000 to 350,000 clones in the sample, roughly 90% were seen once. The sample comprised PBMCs. Receptors originate from a woman aged 18 to 35 in good health and CMV-seronegative. CDR3s include the opening cysteine and the closing phenylalanine or tryptophan.

V gene	J gene	CDR3 protein
TRBV27	TRBJ2-4	CASSQGGGIAKNIQYF
TRBV5-6	TRBJ1-2	CASSTRPGQSNYGYTF
TRBV5-1	TRBJ2-5	CASSWGQEETQYF
TRBV6-5	TRBJ1-2	CASSSIDQALNGYTF
TRBV7-8	TRBJ2-7	CASSPTSGRLVEQYF
TRBV15	TRBJ1-2	CATSRQGIMRYTF
TRBV27	TRBJ1-2	CASSTNRGDYGYTF
TRBV15	TRBJ1-5	CATSRDRERRGGGNQPQHF
TRBV6-5	TRBJ2-7	CASSKRQGSYEQYF
TRBV2	TRBJ1-6	CASSSSGGIGSPLHF
TRBV28	TRBJ1-5	CASRREFSSNQPQHF
TRBV7-2	TRBJ2-1	CASSTKTSGYNEQFF
TRBV4-1	TRBJ2-7	CASSSTRGEQYF
TRBV11-3	TRBJ2-2	CASSPGVNTGELFF
TRBV6-1	TRBJ2-1	CASKRESSYNEQFF
TRBV19	TRBJ2-1	CASSIWGGGKFF
TRBV28	TRBJ1-1	CASRWGGNTEAFF
TRBV2	TRBJ1-2	CASTFDRSLGYTF
TRBV4-1	TRBJ2-1	CASSGDTSGRGDEQFF
TRBV25-1	TRBJ2-3	CASSGQATDTQYF
TRBV19	TRBJ2-7	CASSIRQGPVGAYEQYF
TRBV5-1	TRBJ2-7	CASSHAGTSGRILKEQYF
TRBV6-1	TRBJ1-5	CATSQGAGQPQHF
TRBV11-2	TRBJ1-3	CASSTRDRGNTIYF
TRBV15	TRBJ2-3	CATSEPLAGGPKDTQYF
TRBV11-2	TRBJ1-6	CASSFLGTARRALHF
TRBV7-3	TRBJ2-2	CASSLYRDREPGELFF
TRBV5-1	TRBJ2-7	CASSFGDEQYF
TRBV29-1	TRBJ1-5	CSGGTGINQPQHF
TRBV30	TRBJ1-5	CAWRANSFGQDGNQPQHF
TRBV2	TRBJ1-1	CASSTRFTEAFF
TRBV29-1	TRBJ1-2	CSVATGGSGYTF
TRBV28	TRBJ1-5	CASSPEEGQPQHF
TRBV21-1	TRBJ2-5	CASRPPRGGETQYF
TRBV9	TRBJ2-3	CASSEGLAGGLGTDTQYF
TRBV19	TRBJ2-1	CASSIGGTSGIQQFF
TRBV28	TRBJ2-5	CASSHHQGAGQETQYF
TRBV25-1	TRBJ1-6	CASSDTGGNSPLHF
TRBV7-8	TRBJ2-2	CASSLTGRAANTGELFF
TRBV4-3	TRBJ2-7	CASSQDALSSYEQYF
TRBV4-3	TRBJ2-2	CASSQDRSRGGRGTGELFF
TRBV30	TRBJ2-3	CAWRAGGTDTQYF
TRBV5-1	TRBJ1-1	CASSILPGQGAAEAFF
TRBV5-1	TRBJ2-1	CASSSGRYNEQFF
TRBV29-1	TRBJ2-3	CSVVGRVSTDTQYF
TRBV28	TRBJ1-4	CASSSRTGRGEKLFF
TRBV7-6	TRBJ1-1	CASSQKGGGTEAFF
TRBV6-5	TRBJ2-7	CASSSREATYEQYF
TRBV5-1	TRBJ1-4	CASSLETGLGEKLFF
TRBV5-6	TRBJ2-7	CASSQIEIVEQYF
TRBV28	TRBJ2-5	CASSVSTVQETQYF
TRBV11-2	TRBJ1-1	CASSFQQGNTEAFF
TRBV9	TRBJ2-1	CASSAGGTTYNEQFF
TRBV30	TRBJ1-4	CAWSLGTGYEKLFF
TRBV7-8	TRBJ2-1	CASSVRWTGGNEQFF
TRBV5-6	TRBJ2-7	CASSLARGIYEQYF
TRBV9	TRBJ1-5	CASSMGQGNQPQHF